Below, one T cell receptor beta chain is given with its context. Its antigen is currently unknown. This entry belongs to a study of siplizumab effects on memory and regulatory T cells. Produced via immunoSEQ multiplex PCR; TCRdb's table is partial and in-frame only. The sample has more than 85,000 clones; about nine tenths are singletons. Study observations and caveats: Where siplizumab was present, mappable alloreactive CD4+ clones averaged about 67% Treg-derived, compared with less than 35% in controls.

The germline V gene has CDR1 SGHNT and CDR2 YYREEE (reference sequence). The CDR3 has 13 amino acids. V dropped 0 bases and J dropped 6 bases, with 10 bases sitting between them. The sample was CD4+ T cells sorted from blood. The clonotype comes from a human donor in good health. The rearrangement uses TRBV5-4 and TRBJ2-7; D not resolved. The CDR3 loop reads CASSLEGSSEQYF. The CDR3 coding sequence is TGTGCCAGCAGCTTGGAAGGGTCCAGCGAGCAGTACTTC.